The TCR beta chain described here comes from a study of blood T cell repertoires in COVID-19. Some clones are missing from TCRdb's copy, which holds only in-frame ones; the method was immunoSEQ multiplex PCR. This sample has roughly 350,000 clones, with 87% found just once. CDR3 length: 14 amino acids. V lost 5 bases to trimming and J lost 1 base; unmatched junction nucleotides: 4. The rearrangement joins TRBV5-3 to TRBJ1-1, with 8 bases that match TRBD1. TRBV5-3 is filed as an ORF, its function uncertain. This receptor was identified in a woman between 45 and 65 years old with COVID-19, enrolled during active disease. Sequenced material: peripheral blood. In nucleotides, the CDR3 is TGTGCCAGAAGGAAGGACAGGGCGAACACTGAAGCTTTCTTT. Translating gives CARRKDRANTEAFF.